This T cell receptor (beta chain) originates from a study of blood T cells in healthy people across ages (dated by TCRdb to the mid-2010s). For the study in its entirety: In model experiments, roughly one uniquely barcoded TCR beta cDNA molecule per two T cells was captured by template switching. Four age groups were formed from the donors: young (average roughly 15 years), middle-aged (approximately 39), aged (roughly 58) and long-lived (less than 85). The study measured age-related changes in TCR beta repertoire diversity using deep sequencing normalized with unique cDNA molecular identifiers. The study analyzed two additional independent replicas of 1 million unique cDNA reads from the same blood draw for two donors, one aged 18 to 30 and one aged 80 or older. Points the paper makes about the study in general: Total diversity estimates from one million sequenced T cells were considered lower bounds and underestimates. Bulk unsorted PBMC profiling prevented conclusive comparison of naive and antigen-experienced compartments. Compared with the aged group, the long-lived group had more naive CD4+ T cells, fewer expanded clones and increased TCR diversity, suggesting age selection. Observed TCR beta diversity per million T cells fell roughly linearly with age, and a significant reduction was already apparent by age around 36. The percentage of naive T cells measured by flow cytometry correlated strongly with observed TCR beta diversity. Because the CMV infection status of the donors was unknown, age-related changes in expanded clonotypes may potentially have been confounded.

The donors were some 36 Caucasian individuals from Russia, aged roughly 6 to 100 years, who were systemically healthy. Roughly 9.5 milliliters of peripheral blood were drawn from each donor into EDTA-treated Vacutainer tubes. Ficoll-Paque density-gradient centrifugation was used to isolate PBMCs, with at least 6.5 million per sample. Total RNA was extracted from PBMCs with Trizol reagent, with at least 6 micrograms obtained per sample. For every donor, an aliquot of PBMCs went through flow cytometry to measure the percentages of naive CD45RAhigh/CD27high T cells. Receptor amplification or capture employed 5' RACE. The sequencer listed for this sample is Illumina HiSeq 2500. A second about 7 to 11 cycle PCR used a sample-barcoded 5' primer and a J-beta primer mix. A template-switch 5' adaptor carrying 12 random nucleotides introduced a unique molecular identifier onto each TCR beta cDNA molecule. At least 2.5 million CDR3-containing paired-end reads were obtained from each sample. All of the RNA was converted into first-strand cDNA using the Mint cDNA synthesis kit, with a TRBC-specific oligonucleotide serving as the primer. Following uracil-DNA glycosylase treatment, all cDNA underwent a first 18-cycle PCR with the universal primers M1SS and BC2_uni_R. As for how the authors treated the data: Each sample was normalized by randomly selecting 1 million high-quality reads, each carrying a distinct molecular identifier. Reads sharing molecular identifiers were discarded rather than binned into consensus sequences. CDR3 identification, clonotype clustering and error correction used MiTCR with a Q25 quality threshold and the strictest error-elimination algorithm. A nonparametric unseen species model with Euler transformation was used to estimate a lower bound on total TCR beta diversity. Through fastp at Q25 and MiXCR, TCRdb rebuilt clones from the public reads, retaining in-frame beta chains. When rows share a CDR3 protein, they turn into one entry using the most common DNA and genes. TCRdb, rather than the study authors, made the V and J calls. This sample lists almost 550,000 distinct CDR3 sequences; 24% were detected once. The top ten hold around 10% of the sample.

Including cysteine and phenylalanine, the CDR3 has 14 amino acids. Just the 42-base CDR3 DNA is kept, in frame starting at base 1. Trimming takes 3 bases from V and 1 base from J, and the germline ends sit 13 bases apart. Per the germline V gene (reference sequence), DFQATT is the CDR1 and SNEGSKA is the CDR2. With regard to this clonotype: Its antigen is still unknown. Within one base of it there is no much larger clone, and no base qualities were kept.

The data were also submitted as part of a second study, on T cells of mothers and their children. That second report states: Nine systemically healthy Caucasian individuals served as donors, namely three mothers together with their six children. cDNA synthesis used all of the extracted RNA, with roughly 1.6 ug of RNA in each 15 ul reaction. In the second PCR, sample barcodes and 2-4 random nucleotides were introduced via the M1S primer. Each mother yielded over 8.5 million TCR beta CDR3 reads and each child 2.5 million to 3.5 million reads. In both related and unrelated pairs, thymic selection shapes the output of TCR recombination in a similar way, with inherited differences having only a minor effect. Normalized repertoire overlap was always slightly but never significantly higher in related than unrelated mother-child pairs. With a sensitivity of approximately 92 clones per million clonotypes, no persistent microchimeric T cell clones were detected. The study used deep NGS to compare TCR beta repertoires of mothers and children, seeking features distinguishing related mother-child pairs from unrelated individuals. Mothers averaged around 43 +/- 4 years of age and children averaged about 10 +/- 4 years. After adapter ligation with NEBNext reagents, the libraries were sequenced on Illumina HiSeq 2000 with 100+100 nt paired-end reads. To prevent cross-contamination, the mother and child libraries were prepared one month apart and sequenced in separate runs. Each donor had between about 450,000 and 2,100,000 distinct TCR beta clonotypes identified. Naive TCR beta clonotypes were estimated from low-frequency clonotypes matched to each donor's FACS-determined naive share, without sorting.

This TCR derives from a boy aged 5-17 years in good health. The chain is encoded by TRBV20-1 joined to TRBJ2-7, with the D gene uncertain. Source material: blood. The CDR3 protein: CSASSQSGSYEQYF. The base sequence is TGCAGTGCTAGTTCCCAGTCTGGTTCCTACGAGCAGTACTTC.